Presented here are 29 T cell receptor beta chains from one specimen sequenced in a study of T cell responses to AZD1222 COVID-19 vaccine. Sequencing was performed with immunoSEQ multiplex PCR; in TCRdb, only in-frame clones are kept and a portion is missing. The sample has about 100,000 clones; about 87% are singletons. This sample comprised peripheral blood, obtained on day 0 of MenACWY control vaccination. The receptors here all came from an adult in good health.

The V and J genes are TRBV5-1 and TRBJ2-1, with 7 bases lining up with TRBD2. Germline assignment: CDR1 SGHRS and CDR2 YFSETQ. This CDR3 has 16 residues. Trimming cost V 4 bases and J 4 bases; bases outside gene matches: 11. The CDR3 sequence: CASSLSGTNVYNEQFF. The CDR3 nucleotides read TGCGCCAGCAGCCTCAGCGGGACTAATGTTTACAATGAGCAGTTCTTC.

The chain joins TRBV6-2 or TRBV6-3 to TRBJ1-2; TRBD1 matches 8 bases. Trimming took 5 bases from V and 4 from J; bases not matched to a gene: 6. Looked up from germline, CDR1 is MNHEY and CDR2 is SVGEGT. The CDR3 sequence is 14 residues long. CDR3 protein: CASSRTGYAYGYTF. DNA of the CDR3: TGTGCCAGCAGTCGGACAGGGTATGCCTATGGCTACACCTTC.

CDR3 protein: CASSPLGAIGTEAFF. The DNA of the CDR3 is TGTGCCAGCAGCCCACTAGGGGCCATTGGCACTGAAGCTTTCTTT. The chain joins TRBV3-1 (or the pseudogene TRBV3-2) to TRBJ1-1, with a possible D match to TRBD1 (5 bases). The ends were cut back, 4 bases at V and 4 bases at J, with 16 bases in the middle. Germline V lookup: CDR1 LGHDT, CDR2 YNNKEL (reference sequence). There are 15 residues in the CDR3.

This chain joins TRBV27 and TRBJ1-6, with 9 bases that match TRBD1. V shed 4 bases and J 7 bases; nucleotides not matched to a gene: 5. This CDR3 is built from 15 residues. CDR1 is MNHEY and CDR2 is SMNVEV in the germline V gene (reference sequence). The CDR3 DNA reads TGTGCCAGCAGTTACAGGGGGCATGGCAATTCACCCCTCCACTTT. Translated, it gives CASSYRGHGNSPLHF.

Written as DNA, the CDR3 is TGTGCCAGCAGTTATGGGGTGGTAAGGGGGAGAACCGGGGAGCTGTTTTTT. The encoded protein is CASSYGVVRGRTGELFF. V is TRBV2 and J is TRBJ2-2; tentative D call: TRBD1 (6 bases). Germline values: CDR1 SNHLY, CDR2 FYNNEI. V was shortened by 5 bases and J by 5 bases, with 21 bases between the two germline ends. The CDR3 length is 17 residues. Together with reference TRBV2 and TRBJ2-2, the CDR3 gives the full variable domain: EPEVTQTPSHQVTQMGQEVILRCVPISNHLYFYWYRQILGQKVEFLVSFYNNEISEKSEIFDDQFSVERPDGSNFTLKIRSTKLEDSAMYFCASSYGVVRGRTGELFFGEGSRLTVL.

The V and J genes are TRBV7-2 and TRBJ1-1; D is unresolved. The CDR3 loop spans 16 amino acids. The germline V gene has CDR1 SGHTA and CDR2 FQGNSA. V was shortened by 3 bases and J by 0 bases, with 14 bases between the two germline ends. CDR3 DNA sequence: TGTGCCAGCAGCTTGGGTAGGGTTGGAGTGAACACTGAAGCTTTCTTT. Protein sequence: CASSLGRVGVNTEAFF.

The gene calls are TRBV30 and TRBJ1-3, with 7 bases identical to TRBD1. The CDR3 length is 13 residues. CDR1 is GTSNPN and CDR2 is SVGIG in the germline V gene (reference sequence). The V and J ends lost 4 bases and 0 bases, in that order; junction bases with no gene match: 0. CDR3 loop: CAWNRGSGNTIYF. In DNA, the CDR3 is TGTGCCTGGAACAGGGGCTCTGGAAACACCATATATTTT. The entire variable domain, with the rest obtained from reference TRBV30 and TRBJ1-3, is as follows: SQTIHQWPATLVQPVGSPLSLECTVEGTSNPNLYWYRQAAGRGLQLLFYSVGIGQISSEVPQNLSASRPQDRQFILSSKKLLLSDSGFYLCAWNRGSGNTIYFGEGSWLTVV.

This clone occurred a few times. The chain recombines TRBV5-6 with TRBJ1-2; D possibly corresponds to TRBD1 (5 bases). Looked up from germline, CDR1 is SGHDT and CDR2 is YYEEEE. This CDR3 contains 14 residues. V was cut by 4 bases and J by 8 bases, with 18 bases left in between. The CDR3 is CASSRPLGGEGYTF. In DNA form, the CDR3 reads TGTGCCAGCAGCCGACCATTGGGGGGAGAAGGCTACACCTTC.

In its sample, this clone was seen once. The genes are TRBV7-6 and TRBJ1-2, with 9 positions matching TRBD1. CDR1 and CDR2 (germline): SGHVS, FNYEAQ. There are 13 residues in the CDR3. Trimming cost V 5 bases and J 13 bases; bases outside gene matches: 11. The DNA of the CDR3 is TGTGCCAGCAGCCCGCGACAGGGGGGGACTAGCACCTTC. It is translated as CASSPRQGGTSTF.

The V call is TRBV3-1 (or the pseudogene TRBV3-2), the J call TRBJ1-4; possible D gene TRBD1, 5 bases. CDR3 size: 15 residues. CDR1 LGHDT and CDR2 YNNKEL come from the germline V gene (reference sequence). Trimming removed 2 bases at V and 4 bases at J, with 11 bases between. This CDR3 reads CASSQSGGGNEKLFF. As DNA, the CDR3 is TGTGCCAGCAGCCAAAGTGGGGGTGGTAATGAAAAACTGTTTTTT.

In its sample, this clone was seen a few times. Written as DNA, the CDR3 is TGTGCCAGCAGTCAGCGACAGCTAGCTTATGGCTACACCTTC. Residues: CASSQRQLAYGYTF. The rearrangement links TRBV27 to TRBJ1-2; tentative D call: TRBD1 (5 bases). The germline V and J ends were trimmed by 5 bases and 5 bases, with 15 bases remaining between them. This CDR3 has 14 residues. Germline-derived CDR1 and CDR2 are MNHEY and SMNVEV (reference sequence).

This clone came up once. V gene TRBV5-1 combines with J gene TRBJ2-2; maybe TRBD1 (5 bases). CDR3 length: 15 residues. Germline V gene data show CDR1 as SGHRS and CDR2 as YFSETQ. V lost 1 base and J lost 5, with 12 bases in between. CDR3 sequence: CASSLWNQGTGELFF. The CDR3 DNA sequence: TGCGCCAGCAGCTTGTGGAACCAGGGAACCGGGGAGCTGTTTTTT. Filled out from reference TRBV5-1 and TRBJ2-2, the complete variable domain reads KAGVTQTPRYLIKTRGQQVTLSCSPISGHRSVSWYQQTPGQGLQFLFEYFSETQRNKGNFPGRFSGRQFSNSRSEMNVSTLELGDSALYLCASSLWNQGTGELFFGEGSRLTVL.

This chain links TRBV11-2 with TRBJ2-2, with TRBD1 matching over 8 bases. In germline, CDR1 is SGHAT, CDR2 FQNNGV. The CDR3 consists of 16 residues. V was pared by 5 bases and J by 3 bases, with 8 bases of the junction left unmatched. DNA of the CDR3: TGTGCCAGCAGCCTCGGACAGGGTGGTTACACCGGGGAGCTGTTTTTT. Amino acid sequence: CASSLGQGGYTGELFF.

V usage is TRBV27 and J usage is TRBJ2-1; D possibly corresponds to TRBD1 (5 bases). This CDR3 has 12 amino acids. Germline CDR1 and CDR2: MNHEY and SMNVEV (reference sequence). V was pared by 4 bases and J by 6 bases, with 7 bases between. The CDR3 loop is CASSSDSNEQFF. The DNA for the CDR3 is TGTGCCAGCAGTTCAGACAGCAATGAGCAGTTCTTC.

The CDR3 DNA follows: TGCGCCAGCAGCTTGGGGGGACAGGGGAGTCAGCCCCAGCATTTT. As protein: CASSLGGQGSQPQHF. This chain connects TRBV5-1 to TRBJ1-5, with 10 bases aligning to TRBD1. V shed 0 bases, J shed 6 bases, and the junction held 3 bases outside the gene matches. Looked up from germline, CDR1 is SGHRS and CDR2 is YFSETQ. The CDR3 runs 15 residues.

The J gene is TRBJ2-5, the V gene TRBV30; a possible D gene is TRBD1 (6 bases). The CDR3 loop spans 11 amino acids. CDR1 is GTSNPN and CDR2 is SVGIG in the germline V gene (reference sequence). The V and J ends lost 7 bases and 2 bases respectively, with 8 bases between them. CDR3 sequence: CASGQQETQYF. CDR3 DNA: TGTGCCTCTGGACAGCAAGAGACCCAGTACTTC.

This sequence joins TRBV7-2 and TRBJ2-3; no clear D. The CDR3 totals 14 residues. Germline CDR1 SGHTA, CDR2 FQGNSA. V was clipped by 4 bases and J by 7 bases, with 15 bases between them. The CDR3 loop is CASSSSAGSYTQYF. For the CDR3, the DNA is TGTGCCAGCAGCTCCTCGGCAGGAAGCTATACGCAGTATTTT.

This sequence joins TRBV6-1 and TRBJ1-3, with a possible D match to TRBD1 (5 bases). Trimming took 3 bases from V and 0 from J, leaving 12 bases between them. The CDR3 extends over 16 amino acids. From germline, CDR1 is MNHNS and CDR2 SASEGT. The DNA for the CDR3 is TGTGCCAGCAGTGAGGCAGGGATAAGCTCTGGAAACACCATATATTTT. Translated: CASSEAGISSGNTIYF.

The chain's CDR3 is CASSLDMNNEKLFF. DNA of the CDR3: TGTGCCAGCTCACTGGACATGAACAATGAAAAACTGTTTTTT. The chain has TRBV18 and TRBJ1-4, with D maybe TRBD1 (5 bases). Germline CDR1 KGHSH, CDR2 LQKENI. This CDR3 spans 14 amino acids. The V and J ends lost 4 bases and 5 bases respectively, with 11 bases between them.

The chain combines TRBV3-1 (or the pseudogene TRBV3-2) with TRBJ1-6; D is ambiguous. This CDR3 region has 14 residues. V lost 2 bases to trimming and J lost 8 bases, with 10 bases between them. CDR1 and CDR2 from the germline V gene are LGHDT and YNNKEL (reference sequence). Here the CDR3 reads CASSQTGSDSPLHF. The CDR3 region has the DNA TGTGCCAGCAGCCAAACGGGGAGCGATTCACCCCTCCACTTT.

The CDR3 region has the DNA TGCGCCAGCAGCGTCTCCGGGACAGGGAGGGAAAAACTGTTTTTT. It codes for CASSVSGTGREKLFF. This sequence joins TRBV5-1 and TRBJ1-4, with 9 bases aligning to TRBD1. V trimming: 4 bases; J trimming: 8 bases; junction bases outside the gene matches: 9. Per the germline V gene, CDR1 is SGHRS and CDR2 is YFSETQ. The CDR3 has 15 amino acids.

The V and J genes are TRBV5-5 and TRBJ2-1; no definite D call. Trimming shortened V by 4 bases and J by 6 bases, and 14 bases separated the two germline ends. CDR1 SGHKS and CDR2 YYEKEE come from the germline V gene (reference sequence). The CDR3 length is 14 residues. CDR3 amino acids: CASSPRGMFNEQFF. In DNA form, the CDR3 reads TGTGCCAGCAGCCCGCGTGGAATGTTCAATGAGCAGTTCTTC.

The chain couples TRBV4-1 to TRBJ2-5; 14 positions agree with TRBD2. The CDR3 consists of 16 residues. V dropped 4 bases and J dropped 4; count of bases not matched to a gene: 5. Germline-derived CDR1 and CDR2 are MGHRA and YSYEKL. CDR3: CASSRSGTSGGETQYF. DNA of the CDR3: TGCGCCAGCAGCCGATCTGGGACTAGCGGGGGAGAGACCCAGTACTTC.

The CDR3 spells CASSTQRDQPQHF. CDR3 nucleotides: TGTGCCAGTAGTACCCAGAGAGATCAGCCCCAGCATTTT. The chain carries TRBV19 and TRBJ1-5; D call uncertain. CDR1 and CDR2 from the germline V gene are LNHDA and SQIVND (reference sequence). The V end lost 4 bases, the J end lost 5 bases, and 9 bases lay between the germline ends. There are 13 residues in the CDR3.

In nucleotides, the CDR3 is TGTGCCAGCAGACCTCTAGCGGGAGGCCGGGGCGGCGAGCAGTACTTC. Translation gives CASRPLAGGRGGEQYF. The V and J genes are TRBV11-2 and TRBJ2-7; 11 nucleotides match TRBD2. The CDR3 is 16 residues long. Looked up from germline, CDR1 is SGHAT and CDR2 is FQNNGV. Trimming cost V 6 bases and J 6 bases; bases outside gene matches: 13.

The chain couples TRBV19 to TRBJ1-5; TRBD1 agrees at 9 bases. The germline CDR1 and CDR2 sequences are LNHDA and SQIVND (reference sequence). CDR3 length equals 16 residues. Trimming took 7 bases from V and 1 from J; bases not matched to a gene: 8. CDR3 residues: CASISAGTGSNQPQHF. CDR3 coding DNA: TGTGCCAGTATTTCTGCCGGGACAGGGAGCAATCAGCCCCAGCATTTT.

CDR3: CASSRLETGGGGYTF. The CDR3, as DNA: TGTGCCAGCAGCCGACTCGAGACAGGGGGCGGTGGCTACACCTTC. This chain uses TRBV3-1 (or the pseudogene TRBV3-2) with TRBJ1-2; 10 bases fit TRBD1. The CDR3 totals 15 residues. With 4 bases clipped from V and 7 bases from J, the junction kept 9 bases outside the gene matches. Germline loops: CDR1 LGHDT, CDR2 YNNKEL (reference sequence).

This clone has just a few counts. The chain links TRBV7-9 to TRBJ2-1, with TRBD2 matching over 7 bases. Germline CDR1 SEHNR, CDR2 FQNEAQ (reference sequence). The CDR3 spans 14 residues. J gave up 10 bases and V 5 bases, and 11 bases lay outside the gene matches. The CDR3 bases are TGTGCCAGCAGCCGGGCCCTAGCGGAGCGGGAGCAGTTCTTC. Translation: CASSRALAEREQFF.

The chain uses TRBV11-2 and TRBJ2-3; the match to TRBD1 covers 8 bases. CDR3 length equals 15 residues. Trimming at V came to 5 bases and at J to 1 base, leaving 5 bases not matched to a gene. The germline V gene encodes CDR1 SGHAT and CDR2 FQNNGV. DNA for the CDR3: TGTGCCAGCAGCAATCGGACAGGGCGCACAGATACGCAGTATTTT. Its protein is CASSNRTGRTDTQYF.